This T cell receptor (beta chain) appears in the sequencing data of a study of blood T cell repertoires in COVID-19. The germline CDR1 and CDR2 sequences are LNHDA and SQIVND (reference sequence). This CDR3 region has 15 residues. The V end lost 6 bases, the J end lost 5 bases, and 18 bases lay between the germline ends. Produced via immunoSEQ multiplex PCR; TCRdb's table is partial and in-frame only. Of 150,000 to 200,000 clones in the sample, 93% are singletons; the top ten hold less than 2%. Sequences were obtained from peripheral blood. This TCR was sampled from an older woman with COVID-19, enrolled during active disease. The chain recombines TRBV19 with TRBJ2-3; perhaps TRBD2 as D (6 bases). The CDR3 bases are TGTGCCAGTAGGCTTACTAGCTCCCGAGGAGATACGCAGTATTTT. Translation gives CASRLTSSRGDTQYF.